The sequence of this TCR beta chain was determined in a study of blood T cell repertoires in COVID-19. Sequenced by immunoSEQ multiplex PCR; TCRdb stores in-frame clones only, minus some. The sample lists 160,000 or so clones, approximately 88% occurring once. Germline CDR1 and CDR2: LNHNV and YYDKDF (reference sequence). The CDR3 has 15 residues. J lost 6 bases, V lost 6 bases, and 10 bases had no gene match. The clonotype was recovered from a woman aged 45-65 years who had recovered from COVID-19. The sample consisted of PBMCs or T cells enriched from blood (not recorded which). The chain has TRBV15 and TRBJ2-3; TRBD2 agrees at 9 bases. In DNA form, the CDR3 reads TGTGCCACCAGTGCGGGGGGGAGGAGGGTGGATACGCAGTATTTT. Protein: CATSAGGRRVDTQYF. Drawing the rest from reference TRBV15 and TRBJ2-3, the complete variable domain is DAMVIQNPRYQVTQFGKPVTLSCSQTLNHNVMYWYQQKSSQAPKLLFHYYDKDFNNEADTPDNFQSRRPNTSFCFLDIRSPGLGDTAMYLCATSAGGRRVDTQYFGPGTRLTVL.